What follows are 12 T cell receptor beta chains derived from one specimen sequenced in a study of T cell changes during pregnancy in multiple sclerosis. The assay was immunoSEQ multiplex PCR, and TCRdb's table has in-frame clones only and misses some. The sample has approximately 13,000 clones, almost 90% seen once. The specimen comprised CD8+ T cells from peripheral blood mononuclear cells, sampled after pregnancy. The receptors come from a female donor in good health, enrolled as a control in a pregnancy study.

The chain uses TRBV14 and TRBJ2-7; 8 positions match TRBD1. Germline V gives CDR1 SGHDN, CDR2 FVKESK. After removal of 5 bases from V and 2 bases from J, the junction contained 5 bases not matched to a gene. There are 14 residues in the CDR3. The CDR3 here is CASSIGTGAYEQYF. As DNA, the CDR3 is TGTGCCAGCAGCATTGGGACAGGAGCCTACGAGCAGTACTTC.

The V and J genes are TRBV19 and TRBJ2-1; 7 nucleotides match TRBD2. The J segment lost 5 bases and the V segment lost 6 bases, leaving 16 bases of the junction unmatched. CDR1 and CDR2 from the germline V gene are LNHDA and SQIVND (reference sequence). This CDR3 comprises 17 residues. The CDR3 coding sequence is TGTGCCAGTAGAGCATACCCGTACCGGAGCGGGAACAATGAGCAGTTCTTC. This translates into CASRAYPYRSGNNEQFF.

This chain uses TRBV6-5 with TRBJ2-5, with D possibly matching TRBD2 (7 bases). The CDR3 consists of 15 residues. V lost 0 bases and J 5 bases, leaving 13 bases between the germline ends. In germline, CDR1 is MNHEY, CDR2 SVGAGI. CDR3 bases: TGTGCCAGCAGTTACTCGAGGGGGGGGCTGGAGACCCAGTACTTC. This translates into CASSYSRGGLETQYF.

This clone is a singleton in its sample. The chain employs TRBV6-1 and TRBJ2-1, with D possibly TRBD2 on 6 matching bases. Germline CDR1 MNHNS, CDR2 SASEGT. Trimming took 1 base from V and 3 from J, leaving 10 bases between them. There are 15 residues in the CDR3. CDR3: CASSEVGGVYNEQFF. In DNA form, the CDR3 reads TGTGCCAGCAGTGAAGTCGGCGGGGTCTACAATGAGCAGTTCTTC.

The chain links TRBV2 to TRBJ2-5, with TRBD2 as a possible D gene (7 bases). This CDR3 region has 15 residues. V was trimmed by 4 bases and J by 3 bases, leaving 15 bases between them. The germline V gene encodes CDR1 SNHLY and CDR2 FYNNEI. CDR3 bases: TGTGCCAGCAGTGGGGGGGGCAGCGCCGAAGAGACCCAGTACTTC. Protein product: CASSGGGSAEETQYF. Filled out from reference TRBV2 and TRBJ2-5, the complete variable domain reads EPEVTQTPSHQVTQMGQEVILRCVPISNHLYFYWYRQILGQKVEFLVSFYNNEISEKSEIFDDQFSVERPDGSNFTLKIRSTKLEDSAMYFCASSGGGSAEETQYFGPGTRLLVL.

The chain combines TRBV30 with TRBJ2-1; perhaps TRBD2 as D (7 bases). There are 14 residues in the CDR3. From germline, CDR1 is GTSNPN and CDR2 SVGIG (reference sequence). The V end lost 4 bases, the J end lost 3 bases, and 13 bases lay between the germline ends. The chain's CDR3 is CAWNGGGDYNEQFF. The CDR3 DNA follows: TGTGCCTGGAATGGGGGGGGCGACTACAATGAGCAGTTCTTC.

V usage is TRBV15 and J usage is TRBJ2-3; 8 bases are a match to TRBD2. The CDR3 is 16 amino acids. Germline-derived CDR1 and CDR2 are LNHNV and YYDKDF (reference sequence). J was trimmed by 2 bases and V by 3 bases; bases with no gene match: 7. The CDR3 DNA sequence: TGTGCCACCAGCAGGGGAGCGGGGGAGGCCACAGATACGCAGTATTTT. The encoded protein is CATSRGAGEATDTQYF.

This CDR3 reads CASSSAGGVGTEAFF. In nucleotides, the CDR3 is TGTGCCAGCAGTAGTGCAGGGGGCGTGGGCACTGAAGCTTTCTTT. The V gene is TRBV28, the J gene TRBJ1-1; 8 bases align to TRBD1. The length of the CDR3 is 15 residues. With V trimmed by 5 bases and J by 4 bases, 9 bases remained unmatched. CDR1 and CDR2 from the germline V gene are MDHEN and SYDVKM.

The chain is built from TRBV4-3 and TRBJ2-2, with no clear D. Germline CDR1 and CDR2: LGHNA and YSLEER. This CDR3 is built from 14 residues. V shed 0 bases and J shed 6 bases, with 8 bases lying between them. This CDR3 is CASSQDPVSGELFF. In nucleotides, the CDR3 is TGCGCCAGCAGCCAAGATCCAGTCTCCGGGGAGCTGTTTTTT.

The gene calls are TRBV6-5 and TRBJ2-2; possible D gene TRBD2, 6 bases. V was pared by 2 bases and J by 6 bases, with 13 bases between. The length of the CDR3 is 15 residues. Germline-derived CDR1 and CDR2 are MNHEY and SVGAGI. For the CDR3, the DNA is TGTGCCAGCAGTTACACCCCCGCTAGCGCCGGGGAGCTGTTTTTT. It is translated as CASSYTPASAGELFF.

The V call is TRBV25-1, the J call TRBJ1-2, with D possibly matching TRBD1 (6 bases). The V gene's germline CDR1 is MGHDK and CDR2 SYGVNS. With 8 bases removed from V and 8 bases from J, the gap between germline ends came to 18 bases. This CDR3 has 13 residues. This chain's CDR3 is CASLQDRSGGYTF. In DNA, the CDR3 is TGTGCCAGCCTTCAAGACAGGAGTGGCGGCTACACCTTC.

The gene calls are TRBV28 and TRBJ2-3; D ambiguous. Trimming removed 7 bases at V and 0 bases at J, with 17 bases between. The germline CDR1 and CDR2 sequences are MDHEN and SYDVKM. The CDR3 is 16 residues long. CDR3 DNA sequence: TGTGCCAGCACTACTAAGTGGATGAGCAGCACAGATACGCAGTATTTT. It encodes CASTTKWMSSTDTQYF.